Sequencing of this T cell receptor (beta chain) was carried out in a study of cytomegalovirus exposure and HLA in healthy donors. General study points: Among the CMV-associated chains, three were confirmed in vitro as specific for CMV antigens. It emerged from a later analysis that several of the most significant clusters appeared to be linked to common viral pathogens.

This CDR3 spans 16 amino acids. V was clipped by 1 base and J by 1 base, with 13 bases between them. Germline lookup yields CDR1 SEHNR and CDR2 FQNEAQ (reference sequence). Remarks on this clone: Its target is not known.

A multiplex PCR was run with 60 Vbeta primers and 13 Jbeta primers. In the original workflow: There were around 80 million unique TCR beta chains by a later count, and approximately 10 million of them were shared. Assay: immunoSEQ multiplex PCR; the TCRdb copy retains only in-frame clones and omits some. Clone size and the V and J calls come from that table; the DNA yielded D and trimming. Of about 120,000 clones listed, around four fifths are singletons. This sequence joins TRBV7-9 and TRBJ1-1; a weak D match, TRBD1 (6 bases). The source of this sequence is a man between 18 and 35 years old in good health and CMV-seropositive. The specimen was PBMCs. DNA for the CDR3: TGTGCCAGCAGCTTAGTCGGCAGGGGAGAGAACACTGAAGCTTTCTTT. It codes for CASSLVGRGENTEAFF.